This T cell receptor (beta chain) was sequenced during a study of beta chain features in type 1 diabetes. The entirety of the isolated RNA underwent reverse transcription, so expressed TCRB transcripts were sequenced. The assay was immunoSEQ multiplex PCR, and TCRdb's table has in-frame clones only and misses some. The profile shows around 450,000 clones, about an eighth of them singletons. This clone was counted only a few times. V was trimmed by 4 bases and J by 0 bases, leaving 0 bases between them. The CDR3 is made up of 11 amino acids. Per the germline V gene, CDR1 is MDHEN and CDR2 is SYDVKM. The chain combines TRBV28 with TRBJ1-2, with unresolved D. Sequenced sample: naive CD4+ T cells from blood. The source of this sequence is a woman aged 18-35 years in good health. CDR3 sequence (DNA): TGTGCCAGCAGTTCTAACTATGGCTACACCTTC. Encoded protein: CASSSNYGYTF.